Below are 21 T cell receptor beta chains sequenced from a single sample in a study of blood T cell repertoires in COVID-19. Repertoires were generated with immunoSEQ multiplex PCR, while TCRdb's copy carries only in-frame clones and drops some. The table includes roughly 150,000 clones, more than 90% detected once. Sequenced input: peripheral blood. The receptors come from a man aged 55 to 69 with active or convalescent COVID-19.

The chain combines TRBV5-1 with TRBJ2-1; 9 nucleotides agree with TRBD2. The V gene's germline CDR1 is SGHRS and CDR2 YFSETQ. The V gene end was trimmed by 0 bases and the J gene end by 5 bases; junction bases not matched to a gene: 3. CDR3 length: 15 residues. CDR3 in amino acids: CASSLGSSGNNEQFF. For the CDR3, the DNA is TGCGCCAGCAGCTTGGGCTCTAGCGGGAACAATGAGCAGTTCTTC.

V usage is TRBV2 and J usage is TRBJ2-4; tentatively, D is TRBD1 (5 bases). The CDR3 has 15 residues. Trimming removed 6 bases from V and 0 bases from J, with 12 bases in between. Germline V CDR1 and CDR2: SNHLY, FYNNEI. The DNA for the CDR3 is TGTGCCAGCAGCATCCTGGGGCCAGCCAAAAACATTCAGTACTTC. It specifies CASSILGPAKNIQYF.

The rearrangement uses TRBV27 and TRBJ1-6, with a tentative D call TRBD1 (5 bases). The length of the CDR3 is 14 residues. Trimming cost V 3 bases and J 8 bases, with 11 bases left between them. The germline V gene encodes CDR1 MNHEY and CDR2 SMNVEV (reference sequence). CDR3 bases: TGTGCCAGCAGTTTCGACAGTTCTTATTCACCCCTCCACTTT. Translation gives CASSFDSSYSPLHF.

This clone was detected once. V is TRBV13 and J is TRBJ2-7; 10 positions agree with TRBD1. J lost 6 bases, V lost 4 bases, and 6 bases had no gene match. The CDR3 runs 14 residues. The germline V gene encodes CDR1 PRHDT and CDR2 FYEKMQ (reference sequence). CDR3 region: CASSSKDRGGEQYF. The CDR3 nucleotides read TGTGCCAGCAGCTCCAAGGACAGGGGGGGCGAGCAGTACTTC.

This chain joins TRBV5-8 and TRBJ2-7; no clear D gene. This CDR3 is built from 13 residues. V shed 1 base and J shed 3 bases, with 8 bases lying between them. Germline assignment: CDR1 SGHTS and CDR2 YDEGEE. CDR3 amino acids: CASSLLQLYEQYF. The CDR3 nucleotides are TGTGCCAGCAGCTTGCTACAGCTCTACGAGCAGTACTTC.

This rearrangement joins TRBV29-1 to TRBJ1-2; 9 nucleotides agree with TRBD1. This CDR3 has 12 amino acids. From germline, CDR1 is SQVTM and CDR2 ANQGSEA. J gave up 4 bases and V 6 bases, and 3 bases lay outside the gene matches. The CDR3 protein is CSVDRGSYGYTF. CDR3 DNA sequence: TGCAGCGTGGACAGGGGCAGCTATGGCTACACCTTC.

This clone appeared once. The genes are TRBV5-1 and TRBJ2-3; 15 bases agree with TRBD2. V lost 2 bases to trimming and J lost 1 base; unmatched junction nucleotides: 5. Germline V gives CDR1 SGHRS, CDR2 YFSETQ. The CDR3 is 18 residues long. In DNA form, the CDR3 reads TGCGCCAGCAGCTTACCGGGACTAGCGGGGGGCCGCACAGATACGCAGTATTTT. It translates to CASSLPGLAGGRTDTQYF.

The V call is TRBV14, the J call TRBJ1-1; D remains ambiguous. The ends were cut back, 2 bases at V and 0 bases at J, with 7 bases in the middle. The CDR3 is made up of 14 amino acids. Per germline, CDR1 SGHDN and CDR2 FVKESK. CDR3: CASSQQSLNTEAFF. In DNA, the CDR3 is TGTGCCAGCAGCCAACAGTCCCTGAACACTGAAGCTTTCTTT.

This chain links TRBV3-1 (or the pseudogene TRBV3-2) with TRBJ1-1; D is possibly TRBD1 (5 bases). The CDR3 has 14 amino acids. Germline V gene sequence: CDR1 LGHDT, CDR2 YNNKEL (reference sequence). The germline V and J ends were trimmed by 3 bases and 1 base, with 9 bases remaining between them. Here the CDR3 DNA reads TGTGCCAGCAGCCAGCTTACAGGGAACACTGAAGCTTTCTTT. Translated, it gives CASSQLTGNTEAFF.

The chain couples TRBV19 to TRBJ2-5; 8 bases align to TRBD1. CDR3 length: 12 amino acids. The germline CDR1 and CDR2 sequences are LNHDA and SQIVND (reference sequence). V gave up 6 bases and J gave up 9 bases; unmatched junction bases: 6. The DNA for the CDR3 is TGTGCCAGTAGCACAGGGGGATCGTCCCAGTACTTC. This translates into CASSTGGSSQYF.

CDR3 in DNA: TGTGCCAGCAGTAAGGGGCAGATCAATCAGCCCCAGCATTTT. It codes for CASSKGQINQPQHF. This sequence joins TRBV27 and TRBJ1-5; D is perhaps TRBD1 (5 bases). The V gene lost 5 bases and the J gene lost 3 bases, with 11 bases spanning the gap. The CDR3 has 14 residues. Germline V lookup: CDR1 MNHEY, CDR2 SMNVEV (reference sequence).

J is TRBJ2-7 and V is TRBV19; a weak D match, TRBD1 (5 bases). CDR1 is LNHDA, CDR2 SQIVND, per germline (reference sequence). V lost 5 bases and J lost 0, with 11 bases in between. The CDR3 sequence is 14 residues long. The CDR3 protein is CASSYTTASYEQYF. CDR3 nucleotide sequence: TGTGCCAGTAGTTACACGACAGCCTCCTACGAGCAGTACTTC.

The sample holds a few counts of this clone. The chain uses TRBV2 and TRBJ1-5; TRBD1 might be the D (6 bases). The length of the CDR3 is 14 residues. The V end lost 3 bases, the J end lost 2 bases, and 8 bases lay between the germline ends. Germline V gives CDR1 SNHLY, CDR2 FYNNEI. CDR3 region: CASSDSGGNQPQHF. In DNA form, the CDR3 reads TGTGCCAGCAGTGATTCAGGGGGCAATCAGCCCCAGCATTTT. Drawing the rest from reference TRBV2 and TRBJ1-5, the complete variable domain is EPEVTQTPSHQVTQMGQEVILRCVPISNHLYFYWYRQILGQKVEFLVSFYNNEISEKSEIFDDQFSVERPDGSNFTLKIRSTKLEDSAMYFCASSDSGGNQPQHFGDGTRLSIL.

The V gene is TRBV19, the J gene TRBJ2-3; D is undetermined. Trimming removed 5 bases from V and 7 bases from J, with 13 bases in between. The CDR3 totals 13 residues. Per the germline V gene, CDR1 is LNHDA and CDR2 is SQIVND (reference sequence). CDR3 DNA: TGTGCCAGTAGTCGAACAGAACCAAATACGCAGTATTTT. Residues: CASSRTEPNTQYF.

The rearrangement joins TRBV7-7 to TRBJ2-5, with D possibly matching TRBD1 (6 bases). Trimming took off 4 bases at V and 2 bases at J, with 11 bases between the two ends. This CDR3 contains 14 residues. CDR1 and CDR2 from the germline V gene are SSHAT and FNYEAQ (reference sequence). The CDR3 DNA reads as TGTGCCAGCAGCTACTCGACAGGACAAGAGACCCAGTACTTC. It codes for CASSYSTGQETQYF.

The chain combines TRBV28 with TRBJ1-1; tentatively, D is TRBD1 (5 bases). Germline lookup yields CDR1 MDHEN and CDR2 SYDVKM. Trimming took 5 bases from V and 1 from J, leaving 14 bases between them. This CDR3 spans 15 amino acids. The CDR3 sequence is CASSPGDFENTEAFF. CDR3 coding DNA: TGTGCCAGCAGTCCGGGGGACTTCGAGAACACTGAAGCTTTCTTT.

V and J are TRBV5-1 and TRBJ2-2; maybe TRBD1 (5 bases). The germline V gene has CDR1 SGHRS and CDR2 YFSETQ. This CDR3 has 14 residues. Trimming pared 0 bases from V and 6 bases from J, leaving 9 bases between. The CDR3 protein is CASSLDRFAGELFF. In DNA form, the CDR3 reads TGCGCCAGCAGCTTGGACAGGTTTGCCGGGGAGCTGTTTTTT.

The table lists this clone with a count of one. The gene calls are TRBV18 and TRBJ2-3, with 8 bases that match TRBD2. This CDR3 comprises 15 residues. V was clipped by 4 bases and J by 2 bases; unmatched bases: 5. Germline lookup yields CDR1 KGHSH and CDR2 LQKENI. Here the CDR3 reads CASSLSGGITDTQYF. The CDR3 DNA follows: TGTGCCAGCTCACTAAGCGGGGGAATCACAGATACGCAGTATTTT.

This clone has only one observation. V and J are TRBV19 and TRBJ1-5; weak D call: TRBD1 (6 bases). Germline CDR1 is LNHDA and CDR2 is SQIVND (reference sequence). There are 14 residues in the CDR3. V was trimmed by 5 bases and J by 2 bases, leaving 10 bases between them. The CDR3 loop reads CASSQGLGNQPQHF. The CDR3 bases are TGTGCCAGTAGTCAGGGGCTAGGCAATCAGCCCCAGCATTTT.

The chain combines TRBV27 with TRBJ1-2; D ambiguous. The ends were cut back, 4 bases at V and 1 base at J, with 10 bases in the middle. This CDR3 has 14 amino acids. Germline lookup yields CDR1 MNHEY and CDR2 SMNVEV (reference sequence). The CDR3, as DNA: TGTGCCAGCAGTTCGCCACATCTTAACTATGGCTACACCTTC. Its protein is CASSSPHLNYGYTF.

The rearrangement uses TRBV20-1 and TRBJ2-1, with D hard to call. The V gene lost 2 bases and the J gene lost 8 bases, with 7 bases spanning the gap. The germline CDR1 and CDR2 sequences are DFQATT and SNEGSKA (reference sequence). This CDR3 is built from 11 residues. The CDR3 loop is CSARKEYEQFF. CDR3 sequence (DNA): TGCAGTGCTAGAAAGGAGTATGAGCAGTTCTTC.